Described below is a single T cell receptor (beta chain) sequence and its context. Thyroid ultrasound and orbital computed tomography, with clinical symptoms and serum thyroxine and TRAb, informed diagnoses. Predating any ophthalmopathy symptoms, the blood sample was taken at first hyperthyroidism diagnosis. This specimen comes from a study of T cells in Graves' hyperthyroidism and ophthalmopathy. The source material, RNA transcripts, was used to amplify TCR beta CDR3 regions. Researchers ran a first-round RT-PCR on the TCR CDR3 using the HTBI primer set. TCRdb processed the multiplex PCR reads anew with MiXCR; each CDR3 protein has one entry. The repertoire has about 290,000 distinct CDR3 sequences, roughly 15% of them found once; the top ten carry around 31%. With 8 bases removed from V and 0 bases from J, the gap between germline ends came to 8 bases. This CDR3 is 13 amino acids long. CDR1 and CDR2 from the germline V gene are MGHDK and SYGVNS.

The TCR sequence derives from a woman aged 45-60 years with Graves' hyperthyroidism that later progressed to Graves' ophthalmopathy. The chain employs TRBV25-1 and TRBJ1-3; D is uncertain. The sequenced sample was blood. CDR3 nucleotide sequence: TGTGCCAGCGGCACGTACTCTGGAAACACCATATATTTT. This codes for CASGTYSGNTIYF.